This section outlines one T cell receptor beta chain sequence together with its context. What it recognizes is unknown. The data stem from a study of cytomegalovirus exposure and HLA in healthy donors. Study conclusions and caveats: In vitro, three CMV-associated chains proved specific for CMV antigens.

Germline V gives CDR1 SGHAT, CDR2 FQNNGV. CDR3 length: 15 residues. V was pared by 3 bases and J by 0 bases, with 12 bases between. Data came from immunoSEQ multiplex PCR; TCRdb stores just in-frame clones and leaves some out. This table holds 50,000 to 70,000 clones, roughly 94% found once. The TCR sequence derives from a woman aged 18-29 years in good health and CMV-seropositive. The sequenced sample consisted of PBMCs. This sequence joins TRBV11-2 and TRBJ2-7; tentatively, D is TRBD2 (5 bases). The CDR3 is CASSLFGESSYEQYF. CDR3 DNA: TGTGCCAGCAGCTTGTTCGGGGAGAGCTCCTACGAGCAGTACTTC.